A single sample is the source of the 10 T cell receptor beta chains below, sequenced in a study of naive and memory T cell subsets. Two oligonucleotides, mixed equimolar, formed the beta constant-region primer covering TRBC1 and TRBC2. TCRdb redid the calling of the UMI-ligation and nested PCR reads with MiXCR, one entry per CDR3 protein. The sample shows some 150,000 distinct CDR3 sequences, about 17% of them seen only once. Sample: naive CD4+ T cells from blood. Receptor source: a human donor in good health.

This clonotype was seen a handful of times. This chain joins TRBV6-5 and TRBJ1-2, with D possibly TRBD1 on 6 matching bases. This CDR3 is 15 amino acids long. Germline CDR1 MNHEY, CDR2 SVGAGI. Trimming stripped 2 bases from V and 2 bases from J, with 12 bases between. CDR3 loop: CASSYDGGPNYGYTF. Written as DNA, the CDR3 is TGTGCCAGCAGTTACGACGGGGGGCCGAACTATGGCTACACCTTC.

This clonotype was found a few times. CDR3 bases: TGTGCCACCAGTCCAGAACCGATACGCACAGATACGCAGTATTTT. Amino acid sequence: CATSPEPIRTDTQYF. V and J are TRBV24-1 and TRBJ2-3; D is undetermined. This CDR3 region has 15 residues. Germline CDR1 KGHDR, CDR2 SFDVKD. The V gene lost 6 bases and the J gene lost 1 base, with 13 bases spanning the gap.

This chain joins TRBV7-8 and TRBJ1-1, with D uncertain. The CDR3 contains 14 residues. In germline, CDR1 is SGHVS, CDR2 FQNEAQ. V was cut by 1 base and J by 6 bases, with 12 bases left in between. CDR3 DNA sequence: TGTGCCAGCAGCTTAGTTACGGAATACGCTGAAGCTTTCTTT. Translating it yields CASSLVTEYAEAFF.

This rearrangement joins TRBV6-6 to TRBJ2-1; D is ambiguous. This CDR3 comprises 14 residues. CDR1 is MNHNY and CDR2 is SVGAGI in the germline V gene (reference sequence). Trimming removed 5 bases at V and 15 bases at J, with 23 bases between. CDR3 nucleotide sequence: TGTGCCAGCAGTCGAACCCTAGTCGAGTCCCAAACGTTCTTC. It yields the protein CASSRTLVESQTFF.

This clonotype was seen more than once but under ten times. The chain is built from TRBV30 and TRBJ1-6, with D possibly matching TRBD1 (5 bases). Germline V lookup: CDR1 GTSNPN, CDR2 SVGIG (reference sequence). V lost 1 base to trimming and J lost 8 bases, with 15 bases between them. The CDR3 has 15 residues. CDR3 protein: CAWSGQTGLHSPLHF. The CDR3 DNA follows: TGTGCCTGGAGTGGACAAACAGGTCTTCATTCACCCCTCCACTTT.

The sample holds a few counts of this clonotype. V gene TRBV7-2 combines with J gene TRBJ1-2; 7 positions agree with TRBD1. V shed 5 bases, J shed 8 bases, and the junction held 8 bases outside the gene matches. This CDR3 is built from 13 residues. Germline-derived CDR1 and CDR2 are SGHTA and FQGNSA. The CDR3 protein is CASSPQTGTGYTF. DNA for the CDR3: TGTGCCAGCAGCCCCCAGACAGGGACCGGCTACACCTTC.

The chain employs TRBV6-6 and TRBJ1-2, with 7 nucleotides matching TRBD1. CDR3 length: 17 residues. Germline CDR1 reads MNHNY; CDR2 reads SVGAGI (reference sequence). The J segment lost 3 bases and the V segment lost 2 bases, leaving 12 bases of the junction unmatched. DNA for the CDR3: TGTGCCAGCAGTTACGCACCTCACCGCGGGACAGACTATGGCTACACCTTC. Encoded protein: CASSYAPHRGTDYGYTF.

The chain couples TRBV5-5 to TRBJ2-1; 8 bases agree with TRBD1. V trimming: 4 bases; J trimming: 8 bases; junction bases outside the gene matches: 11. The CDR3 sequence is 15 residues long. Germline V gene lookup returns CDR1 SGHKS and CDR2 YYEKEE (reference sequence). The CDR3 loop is CASSQGAGGYHEQFF. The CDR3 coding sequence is TGTGCCAGCAGCCAGGGGGCAGGGGGCTATCATGAGCAGTTCTTC.

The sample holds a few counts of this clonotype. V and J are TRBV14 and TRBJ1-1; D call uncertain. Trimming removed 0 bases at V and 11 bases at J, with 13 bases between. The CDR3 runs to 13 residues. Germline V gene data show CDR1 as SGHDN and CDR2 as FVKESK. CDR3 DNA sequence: TGTGCCAGCAGCCAAGATTGGGCGGATAAGGCTTTCTTT. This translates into CASSQDWADKAFF.

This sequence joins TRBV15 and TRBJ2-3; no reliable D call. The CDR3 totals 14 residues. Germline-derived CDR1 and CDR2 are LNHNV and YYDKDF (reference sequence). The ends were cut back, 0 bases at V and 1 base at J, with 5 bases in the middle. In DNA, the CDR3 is TGTGCCACCAGCAGAGATCCCGGCACAGATACGCAGTATTTT. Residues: CATSRDPGTDTQYF. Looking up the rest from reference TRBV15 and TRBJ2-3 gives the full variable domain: DAMVIQNPRYQVTQFGKPVTLSCSQTLNHNVMYWYQQKSSQAPKLLFHYYDKDFNNEADTPDNFQSRRPNTSFCFLDIRSPGLGDTAMYLCATSRDPGTDTQYFGPGTRLTVL.